These 19 T cell receptor beta chains came from one sample sequenced in a study of T cell responses to AZD1222 COVID-19 vaccine. Using immunoSEQ multiplex PCR, the repertoire was profiled, and TCRdb retains in-frame clones only, with some absent. The table has about 180,000 clones, 94% seen once; the top ten hold about 1.5%. Sequenced material: peripheral blood, taken 28 days after the second AZD1222 dose. Receptors originate from an adult who received the AZD1222 COVID-19 vaccine.

V gene TRBV6-1 combines with J gene TRBJ2-7; D is undetermined. CDR1 MNHNS and CDR2 SASEGT come from the germline V gene. This CDR3 has 15 residues. Trimming cost V 3 bases and J 6 bases, with 18 bases left between them. As DNA, the CDR3 is TGTGCCAGCAGTGAGGGTCCGGTGGGGTACGGCGAGCAGTACTTC. Its translation: CASSEGPVGYGEQYF.

Notes on this clone: The junction departs from germline at one end; a sequencing error may be responsible. CDR3 region: CASTYEGDLDEQYF. CDR3 bases: TGTGCCAGCACTTACGAAGGCGATCTAGACGAGCAGTACTTC. The chain has TRBV6-6 and TRBJ2-7; D unclear. CDR1 is MNHNY and CDR2 is SVGAGI in the germline V gene (reference sequence). This CDR3 has 14 amino acids.

The V and J genes are TRBV2 and TRBJ1-2; D gene ambiguous. Germline V lookup: CDR1 SNHLY, CDR2 FYNNEI. Between the trimmed V and J ends, which lost 1 base and 8 bases, there was a span of 11 bases. The CDR3 has 13 residues. For the CDR3, the DNA is TGTGCCAGCAGTGAAGTCCGAGTCGGGGGCTACACCTTC. Its translation: CASSEVRVGGYTF.

A single count supports this clone. The chain has TRBV6-2 or TRBV6-3 and TRBJ2-1, with 7 bases aligning to TRBD2. The J segment lost 9 bases and the V segment lost 2 bases, leaving 13 bases of the junction unmatched. The CDR3 loop spans 16 amino acids. Germline assignment: CDR1 MNHEY and CDR2 SVGEGT. CDR3 residues: CASSYSGALTWGEQFF. The DNA for the CDR3 is TGTGCCAGCAGTTACAGCGGGGCCCTTACCTGGGGTGAGCAGTTCTTC.

The chain combines TRBV7-3 with TRBJ2-3, with D unresolved. CDR3 length: 12 amino acids. Trimming shortened V by 5 bases and J by 6 bases, and 9 bases separated the two germline ends. Germline CDR1 SGHTA, CDR2 FQGTGA. CDR3 residues: CASSPDVDTQYF. The CDR3 DNA sequence: TGTGCCAGCAGCCCCGACGTTGATACGCAGTATTTT.

The V call is TRBV28, the J call TRBJ2-7; D not resolved. CDR3 length: 13 residues. Germline V gene sequence: CDR1 MDHEN, CDR2 SYDVKM. V lost 8 bases, J lost 6 bases, and 17 bases lay in between. The CDR3 nucleotides are TGTGCCAGCGGAACTCTCCCCAATGGCGAGCAGTACTTC. It translates to CASGTLPNGEQYF.

The chain uses TRBV19 and TRBJ2-4, with a possible D match to TRBD1 (6 bases). Germline CDR1 and CDR2: LNHDA and SQIVND (reference sequence). V lost 5 bases and J 0 bases, leaving 17 bases between the germline ends. The CDR3 has 17 amino acids. CDR3 loop: CASSLPQPGQAKNIQYF. CDR3 nucleotides: TGTGCCAGTAGTCTCCCTCAGCCGGGACAAGCCAAAAACATTCAGTACTTC.

The chain carries TRBV9 and TRBJ1-4; maybe TRBD1 (5 bases). Germline CDR1 SGDLS, CDR2 YYNGEE. This CDR3 spans 13 amino acids. V gave up 7 bases and J gave up 5 bases, with 12 bases separating them. This CDR3 reads CASSGGTNEKLFF. DNA of the CDR3: TGTGCCAGCTCGGGAGGGACCAATGAAAAACTGTTTTTT.

The genes are TRBV15 and TRBJ2-1; 7 bases are shared with TRBD2. Germline V CDR1 and CDR2: LNHNV, YYDKDF (reference sequence). The CDR3 has 13 residues. V lost 7 bases to trimming and J lost 7 bases; unmatched junction nucleotides: 7. CDR3 loop: CATKIRGVNEQFF. The CDR3, as DNA: TGTGCCACCAAGATACGGGGGGTAAATGAGCAGTTCTTC. Combining the CDR3 with reference TRBV15 and TRBJ2-1 gives the whole variable domain DAMVIQNPRYQVTQFGKPVTLSCSQTLNHNVMYWYQQKSSQAPKLLFHYYDKDFNNEADTPDNFQSRRPNTSFCFLDIRSPGLGDTAMYLCATKIRGVNEQFFGPGTRLTVL.

V is TRBV10-1 and J is TRBJ2-3; D possibly corresponds to TRBD1 (7 bases). Trimming cost V 3 bases and J 4 bases, with 20 bases left between them. The CDR3 sequence is 17 residues long. CDR1 and CDR2 (germline): WNHNN, SYGVQD (reference sequence). The CDR3 here is CASSEGGRGFRADTQYF. CDR3 nucleotide sequence: TGCGCCAGCAGTGAAGGGGGCCGGGGGTTTCGGGCAGATACGCAGTATTTT.

V and J are TRBV7-2 and TRBJ1-1; the match to TRBD1 covers 7 bases. The trim removed 6 bases at V and 12 bases at J, leaving 16 bases unmatched. The CDR3 extends over 14 amino acids. Germline CDR1 reads SGHTA; CDR2 reads FQGNSA. The CDR3 sequence is CASRPRQGSFETFF. The DNA for the CDR3 is TGTGCCAGCAGACCACGACAGGGAAGTTTTGAGACTTTCTTT.

The gene calls are TRBV30 and TRBJ1-1; D is unresolved. V lost 2 bases and J lost 0, with 10 bases in between. The CDR3 loop spans 14 amino acids. The V gene's germline CDR1 is GTSNPN and CDR2 SVGIG (reference sequence). The CDR3 sequence: CAWSRSPLNTEAFF. In DNA, the CDR3 is TGTGCCTGGAGTCGCTCGCCCCTGAACACTGAAGCTTTCTTT.

CDR3 DNA sequence: TGTGCCAGCAGGTACACGGAAAAAGAGACCCAGTACTTC. Its translation is CASRYTEKETQYF. The chain has TRBV28 and TRBJ2-5; no reliable D call. The CDR3 is 13 residues long. Trimming left V 6 bases short and J 3 bases short, with 11 bases between. Germline CDR1 and CDR2: MDHEN and SYDVKM.

V and J are TRBV27 and TRBJ1-1; perhaps TRBD1 as D (6 bases). Germline CDR1 is MNHEY and CDR2 is SMNVEV (reference sequence). The germline V and J ends were trimmed by 6 bases and 3 bases, with 14 bases remaining between them. This CDR3 comprises 14 residues. The CDR3 region is CASRTGGAHTEAFF. As DNA, the CDR3 is TGTGCCAGCAGGACGGGGGGGGCTCACACTGAAGCTTTCTTT.

The chain uses TRBV19 and TRBJ1-2, with 7 bases that match TRBD1. The CDR3 consists of 11 residues. The J segment lost 8 bases and the V segment lost 6 bases, leaving 3 bases of the junction unmatched. CDR1 is LNHDA, CDR2 SQIVND, per germline (reference sequence). CDR3 loop: CASRQGSGYTF. The DNA for the CDR3 is TGTGCCAGTAGACAGGGGAGCGGCTACACCTTC.

A single count supports this clone. The gene calls are TRBV24-1 and TRBJ2-6; 9 positions match TRBD1. Germline V gene lookup returns CDR1 KGHDR and CDR2 SFDVKD. V shed 7 bases, J shed 2 bases, and the junction held 5 bases outside the gene matches. CDR3 length: 16 residues. The CDR3 coding sequence is TGTGCCACCAGCGGGACAGGGTCCCCTGGGGCCAACGTCCTGACTTTC. This sequence encodes CATSGTGSPGANVLTF.

This sequence joins TRBV3-1 (or the pseudogene TRBV3-2) and TRBJ2-3; TRBD1 matches at 8 bases. V was pared by 6 bases and J by 3 bases, with 17 bases of the junction left unmatched. Germline CDR1 is LGHDT and CDR2 is YNNKEL (reference sequence). The CDR3 loop spans 18 amino acids. The CDR3 sequence is CASRPGTGPETITDTQYF. CDR3 DNA sequence: TGTGCCAGCAGGCCCGGGACAGGTCCCGAGACTATAACAGATACGCAGTATTTT.

V usage is TRBV27 and J usage is TRBJ1-6; D is undetermined. The CDR3 runs to 21 residues. Trimming shortened V by 5 bases and J by 4 bases, and 30 bases separated the two germline ends. From germline, CDR1 is MNHEY and CDR2 SMNVEV (reference sequence). CDR3 DNA sequence: TGTGCCAGCAGTCTATATTTCCCCCCACCCTCGGCTCGGAGTTATAATTCACCCCTCCACTTT. The encoded protein is CASSLYFPPPSARSYNSPLHF.

The chain uses TRBV14 and TRBJ1-1; TRBD1 might be the D (5 bases). The V and J ends lost 4 bases and 6 bases respectively, with 21 bases between them. Germline CDR1 reads SGHDN; CDR2 reads FVKESK. The CDR3 covers 16 residues. The CDR3 protein is CASSRASNQGGSEAFF. CDR3 DNA: TGTGCCAGCAGCCGCGCAAGTAATCAGGGAGGTTCTGAAGCTTTCTTT. The variable domain in full, with the rest retrieved from reference TRBV14 and TRBJ1-1, is EAGVTQFPSHSVIEKGQTVTLRCDPISGHDNLYWYRRVMGKEIKFLLHFVKESKQDESGMPNNRFLAERTGGTYSTLKVQPAELEDSGVYFCASSRASNQGGSEAFFGQGTRLTVV.